Included here is one TCR beta chain sequence, with context. CDR1 MDHEN and CDR2 SYDVKM come from the germline V gene. The V end lost 1 base, the J end lost 1 base, and 7 bases lay between the germline ends. The CDR3 loop spans 14 amino acids. As processed by the authors: Quantification of nucleated cells was approximated via reference gene primer amplification. Assay: immunoSEQ multiplex PCR; the TCRdb copy retains only in-frame clones and omits some. That table supplies the V and J calls and clone size; D and trimming were determined from the DNA. The sample has 100,000 to 150,000 clones, about 70% seen once; the top ten hold approximately 5.7%. These data are taken from a study of blood T cell repertoires in COVID-19.

J is TRBJ2-5 and V is TRBV28; D is perhaps TRBD2 (6 bases). Sequenced input: peripheral blood. The receptor's source is a man aged 55-75 years with acute or convalescent COVID-19. CDR3 nucleotide sequence: TGTGCCAGCAGTTTATCCGGGAGCCAAGAGACCCAGTACTTC. This encodes CASSLSGSQETQYF.